The next 26 T cell receptor beta chains were all read from a single sample in a study of cytomegalovirus exposure and HLA in healthy donors. The PCR made use of 60 Vbeta and 13 Jbeta primers. TCRdb's copy holds only in-frame clones and misses some; the assay was immunoSEQ multiplex PCR. The data contain 75,000 to 90,000 clones, around 85% of them singletons. The source material was PBMCs. Receptors were obtained from a man between 35 and 55 years old in good health and CMV-seropositive.

The V call is TRBV11-2, the J call TRBJ1-2, with a weak D call TRBD1 (6 bases). Trimming removed 8 bases from V and 0 bases from J, with 13 bases in between. CDR1 and CDR2 (germline): SGHAT, FQNNGV. The CDR3 is made up of 14 amino acids. The CDR3 loop is CASSGQNANYGYTF. In nucleotides, the CDR3 is TGTGCCAGCTCGGGACAAAACGCTAACTATGGCTACACCTTC.

This chain connects TRBV28 to TRBJ2-3; 9 bases line up with TRBD2. The CDR3 is made up of 16 amino acids. Germline trimming cut 5 bases from V and 1 base from J; bases unmatched to any gene: 7. Germline CDR1 is MDHEN and CDR2 is SYDVKM. CDR3 DNA sequence: TGTGCCAGCAGTGACCCTAGCGGGGCGCGCACAGATACGCAGTATTTT. This translates into CASSDPSGARTDTQYF.

The CDR3 region is CASSGGAANEQFF. The CDR3 nucleotides are TGCGCCAGCAGCGGGGGGGCTGCCAATGAGCAGTTCTTC. V usage is TRBV5-1 and J usage is TRBJ2-1, with D possibly TRBD2 on 7 matching bases. The germline CDR1 and CDR2 sequences are SGHRS and YFSETQ. The CDR3 runs 13 residues. Trimming pared 4 bases from V and 6 bases from J, leaving 11 bases between.

The chain is built from TRBV29-1 and TRBJ2-5; 7 nucleotides agree with TRBD2. The CDR3 extends over 11 amino acids. Unmatched junction bases numbered 5, after V lost 7 bases and J lost 6 bases. The germline CDR1 and CDR2 sequences are SQVTM and ANQGSEA. The chain's CDR3 is CSGRTSQTQYF. As DNA, the CDR3 is TGCAGCGGACGGACTAGTCAGACCCAGTACTTC.

V and J are TRBV7-3 and TRBJ2-1; TRBD2 aligns across 8 bases. The length of the CDR3 is 15 residues. CDR1 and CDR2 from the germline V gene are SGHTA and FQGTGA. After removal of 5 bases from V and 2 bases from J, the junction contained 5 bases not matched to a gene. The CDR3 region has the DNA TGTGCCAGCAGCCTATCGGGGGGGCCCTACAATGAGCAGTTCTTC. It codes for CASSLSGGPYNEQFF.

CDR3 DNA sequence: TGTGCCAGCAGCCAGGACAGGGCTGGTGAGCAGTTCTTC. Translated, it gives CASSQDRAGEQFF. The rearrangement uses TRBV4-2 and TRBJ2-1; 8 nucleotides match TRBD1. CDR1 is LGHNA, CDR2 YNFKEQ, per germline. CDR3 length: 13 amino acids. J was trimmed by 9 bases and V by 3 bases; bases with no gene match: 4.

This clone showed up just a few times. The genes are TRBV27 and TRBJ1-1; D possibly corresponds to TRBD1 (5 bases). Trimming cost V 6 bases and J 3 bases, with 11 bases left between them. The length of the CDR3 is 13 residues. Per the germline V gene, CDR1 is MNHEY and CDR2 is SMNVEV (reference sequence). In DNA, the CDR3 is TGTGCCAGCAGGACAGCGGGCCACACTGAAGCTTTCTTT. Its protein is CASRTAGHTEAFF.

This sequence joins TRBV2 and TRBJ2-5; 7 bases line up with TRBD2. After removal of 8 bases from V and 2 bases from J, the junction contained 2 bases not matched to a gene. Germline loops: CDR1 SNHLY, CDR2 FYNNEI. CDR3 length equals 12 residues. Here the CDR3 reads CASGREQETQYF. DNA of the CDR3: TGTGCCAGCGGGAGGGAACAAGAGACCCAGTACTTC.

This clone was seen only a few times. This chain uses TRBV28 with TRBJ2-6; tentatively, D is TRBD1 (5 bases). The CDR3 totals 16 residues. The ends were cut back, 2 bases at V and 0 bases at J, with 8 bases in the middle. Per germline, CDR1 MDHEN and CDR2 SYDVKM. The CDR3 sequence: CASSLLQGSGANVLTF. For the CDR3, the DNA is TGTGCCAGCAGTTTACTCCAGGGCTCTGGGGCCAACGTCCTGACTTTC.

J is TRBJ1-5 and V is TRBV7-9, with D maybe TRBD1 (5 bases). This CDR3 has 13 amino acids. Trimming shortened V by 5 bases and J by 4 bases, and 9 bases separated the two germline ends. CDR1 and CDR2 (germline): SEHNR, FQNEAQ (reference sequence). CDR3 DNA sequence: TGTGCCAGCAGCAGTTCAGGGAATCAGCCCCAGCATTTT. It codes for CASSSSGNQPQHF.

The chain uses TRBV5-1 and TRBJ2-7; maybe TRBD2 (7 bases). Trimming left V 6 bases short and J 3 bases short, with 13 bases between. Germline CDR1 SGHRS, CDR2 YFSETQ. The CDR3 runs 13 residues. The CDR3 sequence is CASKSGTNYEQYF. The CDR3 coding sequence is TGCGCCAGCAAAAGCGGGACAAACTACGAGCAGTACTTC.

The V gene is TRBV14, the J gene TRBJ2-7; D gene uncertain. This CDR3 is 14 amino acids long. V was cut by 3 bases and J by 2 bases, with 11 bases left in between. Per germline, CDR1 SGHDN and CDR2 FVKESK. CDR3 DNA sequence: TGTGCCAGCAGCCACCTCTCCTTCCCCTACGAGCAGTACTTC. Encoded protein: CASSHLSFPYEQYF.

This clone was seen a handful of times. A far more abundant clone sits one base away, making this likely a read error. V is TRBV13 and J is TRBJ1-6, with 11 bases aligning to TRBD1. This CDR3 has 16 residues. Germline loops: CDR1 PRHDT, CDR2 FYEKMQ (reference sequence). V lost 4 bases and J lost 3; bases outside the gene matches: 2. CDR3: CASSSGTGGYNSPLHF. CDR3 sequence (DNA): TGTGCCAGCAGCTCCGGGACAGGGGGCTATAATTCACCCCTCCACTTT.

The CDR3 DNA is TGTGCCAGCAGCGTAGTCTACTACACCGGGGAGCTGTTTTTT. This sequence encodes CASSVVYYTGELFF. This chain uses TRBV9 with TRBJ2-2; D unclear. The germline CDR1 and CDR2 sequences are SGDLS and YYNGEE. V was shortened by 0 bases and J by 3 bases, with 6 bases between the two germline ends. CDR3 size: 14 residues.

The CDR3 is CASSLEGASYNEQFF. CDR3 bases: TGTGCCAGCAGCTTAGAAGGGGCCTCCTACAATGAGCAGTTCTTC. The V and J genes are TRBV7-3 and TRBJ2-1; perhaps TRBD1 as D (5 bases). CDR1 is SGHTA, CDR2 FQGTGA, per germline. Deletions cut 2 bases from V and 0 bases from J, with 8 bases between. This CDR3 has 15 amino acids.

The V gene is TRBV19, the J gene TRBJ2-1; D remains unclear. Trimming stripped 5 bases from V and 4 bases from J, with 6 bases between. The CDR3 is made up of 12 amino acids. Germline CDR1 LNHDA, CDR2 SQIVND (reference sequence). CDR3 amino acids: CASSDTYNEQFF. DNA for the CDR3: TGTGCCAGTAGTGACACGTACAATGAGCAGTTCTTC. Full variable domain (rest looked up from reference TRBV19 and TRBJ2-1): DGGITQSPKYLFRKEGQNVTLSCEQNLNHDAMYWYRQDPGQGLRLIYYSQIVNDFQKGDIAEGYSVSREKKESFPLTVTSAQKNPTAFYLCASSDTYNEQFFGPGTRLTVL.

The V gene is TRBV18, the J gene TRBJ1-4; possibly TRBD1 for D (5 bases). Germline V gives CDR1 KGHSH, CDR2 LQKENI. This CDR3 is built from 14 residues. V lost 2 bases to trimming and J lost 4 bases, with 8 bases between them. The CDR3 bases are TGTGCCAGCTCACCAGGGAGGGGTAATGAAAAACTGTTTTTT. This encodes CASSPGRGNEKLFF.

This clone was recorded a few times. CDR3: CASGGRASYNEQFF. The CDR3 DNA follows: TGTGCCAGCGGCGGGAGGGCCTCCTACAATGAGCAGTTCTTC. The chain is built from TRBV6-6 and TRBJ2-1, with 9 bases that match TRBD2. Germline V gene data show CDR1 as MNHNY and CDR2 as SVGAGI (reference sequence). This CDR3 contains 14 residues. V lost 8 bases to trimming and J lost 0 bases; unmatched junction nucleotides: 2.

The chain links TRBV5-1 to TRBJ2-3, with 7 bases that match TRBD1. The germline CDR1 and CDR2 sequences are SGHRS and YFSETQ. The CDR3 runs to 14 residues. With 6 bases clipped from V and 1 base from J, the junction kept 5 bases outside the gene matches. In nucleotides, the CDR3 is TGCGCCAGCAAAGGGCAGGGGGGCACAGATACGCAGTATTTT. Amino acids: CASKGQGGTDTQYF.

This chain links TRBV5-1 with TRBJ2-5; D remains ambiguous. Germline V gives CDR1 SGHRS, CDR2 YFSETQ. With 2 bases removed from V and 5 bases from J, the gap between germline ends came to 10 bases. The CDR3 runs to 13 residues. The CDR3 loop reads CASSFDVRETQYF. CDR3 nucleotide sequence: TGCGCCAGCAGCTTTGATGTTCGGGAGACCCAGTACTTC.

The chain combines TRBV11-3 with TRBJ2-2, with D maybe TRBD2 (5 bases). The V gene lost 5 bases and the J gene lost 8 bases, with 6 bases spanning the gap. The V gene's germline CDR1 is SGHNT and CDR2 YENEEA. The CDR3 runs to 11 residues. Written as DNA, the CDR3 is TGTGCCAGCAGCGGAGGAGGGGAGCTGTTTTTT. Translated: CASSGGGELFF. Supplemented by reference TRBV11-3 and TRBJ2-2, the full variable domain reads EAGVVQSPRYKIIEKKQPVAFWCNPISGHNTLYWYLQNLGQGPELLIRYENEEAVDDSQLPKDRFSAERLKGVDSTLKIQPAELGDSAVYLCASSGGGELFFGEGSRLTVL.

V is TRBV5-1 and J is TRBJ1-5; 9 nucleotides match TRBD1. The CDR3 totals 15 residues. Germline V gene lookup returns CDR1 SGHRS and CDR2 YFSETQ. With V trimmed by 3 bases and J by 3 bases, 4 bases remained unmatched. CDR3 sequence reads: CASSSTGGPNQPQHF. The DNA for the CDR3 is TGCGCCAGCAGCTCGACAGGGGGTCCCAATCAGCCCCAGCATTTT.

Concerning this clone: A read error may produce the germline difference seen at one junction end. The rearrangement links TRBV7-2 to TRBJ2-2; 9 bases are a match to TRBD1. CDR1 is SGHTA and CDR2 is FQGNSA in the germline V gene. The CDR3 extends over 15 amino acids. CDR3 sequence reads: CASSRDRGNAGELFF. The CDR3 region has the DNA TGTGCCAGCAGCAGAGACAGGGGGAACGCCGGGGAGCTGTTTTTT.

The V gene is TRBV14, the J gene TRBJ2-7; the D is unclear. Germline CDR1 SGHDN, CDR2 FVKESK. CDR3 length: 15 amino acids. V was shortened by 3 bases and J by 1 base, with 13 bases between the two germline ends. This CDR3 reads CASSHRSILSYEQYF. The CDR3 region has the DNA TGTGCCAGCAGCCATCGGTCCATCCTTTCCTACGAGCAGTACTTC.

The chain carries TRBV6-1 and TRBJ1-1; D is possibly TRBD1 (5 bases). The germline V gene encodes CDR1 MNHNS and CDR2 SASEGT. Trimming stripped 6 bases from V and 1 base from J, with 9 bases between. The CDR3 runs 13 residues. The chain's CDR3 is CASSVDRNTEAFF. DNA of the CDR3: TGTGCCAGCAGCGTCGACAGGAACACTGAAGCTTTCTTT.

The genes are TRBV21-1 and TRBJ1-2; the D call of TRBD1 is as the table states it, not checked on the DNA. TRBV21-1 is described as a pseudogene. This CDR3 has 14 amino acids. CDR3 nucleotide sequence: TGTGCCAGCAGCAAAGGTCAGGCTAACTATGGCTACACCTTC. This sequence encodes CASSKGQANYGYTF.